This T cell receptor (beta chain) came from a study of blood T cells in healthy people across ages. This clonotype was recorded at least ten times. Its antigen remains unknown. A second roughly 6 to 12 cycle PCR used barcoded and J-beta primers. With 12 random nucleotides, a template-switch adaptor tagged each individual cDNA molecule. TCRdb ran MiXCR on the 5' RACE reads and lists one entry per CDR3 protein. The table lists around 1,500,000 distinct CDR3 sequences, roughly 45% of them singletons. Overall study results and limits: With unsorted PBMCs, a conclusive comparison of naive versus antigen-experienced cells was not possible. Age brought a roughly linear fall in TCR beta diversity measured per million T cells.

The CDR3 is 16 amino acids. J lost 4 bases, V lost 1 base, and 8 bases had no gene match. Per germline, CDR1 SGHTA and CDR2 FQGNSA. The J gene is TRBJ2-7, the V gene TRBV7-2; 9 nucleotides align to TRBD2. The sample comprised blood. This sequence was found in a woman aged 18-30 years in good health. CDR3 sequence: CASSLVASGKLYEQYF. As DNA, the CDR3 is TGTGCCAGCAGCTTAGTAGCTAGCGGGAAGTTATACGAGCAGTACTTC.